A selection of T cell receptor beta chains follows, all from one sample in a study of blood T cell repertoires in COVID-19. Sequencing was performed with immunoSEQ multiplex PCR; in TCRdb, only in-frame clones are kept and a portion is missing. Of under 100,000 clones in the sample, 92% were seen once. The specimen sequenced was peripheral blood. These receptor sequences come from a woman aged 60 to 75 with active COVID-19. CDR3s include the opening cysteine and the closing phenylalanine or tryptophan. Fields, in order: J gene, V gene, clone size, CDR3 protein. Expanded clones get a size class; other rows say once, few or many, or leave the size out.

j_call: TRBJ1-1
v_call: TRBV20-1
clone_size: NA
cdr3_aa: CSATGGGEAFF

j_call: TRBJ2-2
v_call: TRBV19
clone_size: NA
cdr3_aa: CASSGGGRAGTGELFF

j_call: TRBJ2-7
v_call: TRBV9
clone_size: NA
cdr3_aa: CASSVTGGRGGEQYF

j_call: TRBJ2-4
v_call: TRBV7-9
clone_size: NA
cdr3_aa: CASSLEGSGKNIQYF

j_call: TRBJ2-7
v_call: TRBV7-8
clone_size: NA
cdr3_aa: CASSAGPTEGQYF

j_call: TRBJ1-1
v_call: TRBV9
clone_size: once
cdr3_aa: CASSVGTLNTEAFF

j_call: TRBJ1-2
v_call: TRBV4-3
clone_size: NA
cdr3_aa: CASSLTPQGGTNYGYTF

j_call: TRBJ1-4
v_call: TRBV19
clone_size: NA
cdr3_aa: CASSISRGGEKLFF

j_call: TRBJ2-7
v_call: TRBV4-2
clone_size: NA
cdr3_aa: CASSQGSETYEQYF

j_call: TRBJ2-2
v_call: TRBV3-1/TRBV3-2
clone_size: NA
cdr3_aa: CASRFGQGSGELFF

j_call: TRBJ2-3
v_call: TRBV7-9
clone_size: NA
cdr3_aa: CASSLNGGNTDTQYF